These 19 T cell receptor beta chains were all obtained from the same sample, sequenced in a study of PD-1 blockade in classical Hodgkin lymphoma. This table comes from immunoSEQ multiplex PCR, and its TCRdb copy is limited to in-frame clones, with some not included. The table shows about 93,000 clones, with around 80% occurring only once. As for time point: cycle 4 day 1 (C4D1), after about 6 weeks of nivolumab. No patient escaped relapse after autologous stem cell transplantation, and brentuximab vedotin exposure varied. This specimen consisted of peripheral blood mononuclear cells (PBMCs), obtained before the fourth cycle of nivolumab. These receptors were obtained from a human donor with classical Hodgkin lymphoma.

The chain is built from TRBV27 and TRBJ2-3; D not resolved. Germline assignment: CDR1 MNHEY and CDR2 SMNVEV (reference sequence). V was cut by 1 base and J by 3 bases, with 8 bases left in between. This CDR3 contains 14 residues. The CDR3 bases are TGTGCCAGCAGTTTATTGTCCAATACAGATACGCAGTATTTT. Amino acids: CASSLLSNTDTQYF.

The DNA of the CDR3 is TGTGCCAGCAGTCCCCGTGGTCCGGCGAACTATGGCTACACCTTC. It is translated as CASSPRGPANYGYTF. This chain links TRBV6-5 with TRBJ1-2; no clear D gene. V lost 5 bases and J lost 2, with 15 bases in between. The CDR3 contains 15 residues. Germline lookup yields CDR1 MNHEY and CDR2 SVGAGI.

The rearrangement uses TRBV18 and TRBJ2-3, with a possible D match to TRBD2 (6 bases). The CDR3 has 16 residues. The germline V and J ends were trimmed by 4 bases and 1 base, with 15 bases remaining between them. In germline, CDR1 is KGHSH, CDR2 LQKENI. DNA of the CDR3: TGTGCCAGCTCACTCCTAGGGGCTAGCGGCACAGATACGCAGTATTTT. It encodes CASSLLGASGTDTQYF. Full variable domain (rest looked up from reference TRBV18 and TRBJ2-3): NAGVMQNPRHLVRRRGQEARLRCSPMKGHSHVYWYRQLPEEGLKFMVYLQKENIIDESGMPKERFSAEFPKEGPSILRIQQVVRGDSAAYFCASSLLGASGTDTQYFGPGTRLTVL.

This sequence joins TRBV6-6 and TRBJ2-1, with D maybe TRBD2 (5 bases). The ends were cut back, 6 bases at V and 6 bases at J, with 18 bases in the middle. CDR1 is MNHNY and CDR2 is SVGAGI in the germline V gene (reference sequence). The CDR3 runs to 15 residues. The DNA of the CDR3 is TGTGCCAGCAGCCCACCTGGGTCCCGGGGCAATGAGCAGTTCTTC. It translates to CASSPPGSRGNEQFF.

The V gene is TRBV6-4, the J gene TRBJ1-6; D is uncertain. The CDR3 runs to 16 residues. Trimming pared 0 bases from V and 10 bases from J, leaving 16 bases between. The germline CDR1 and CDR2 sequences are MRHNA and SNTAGT. The DNA of the CDR3 is TGTGCCAGCAGTGACTCTACCCGTATGCTGGGCTCACCCCTCCACTTT. It is translated as CASSDSTRMLGSPLHF.

This clone was observed once. The chain has TRBV5-4 and TRBJ2-5; D perhaps matches TRBD1 (5 bases). With 0 bases removed from V and 3 bases from J, the gap between germline ends came to 12 bases. Looked up from germline, CDR1 is SGHNT and CDR2 is YYREEE (reference sequence). The CDR3 has 15 residues. The CDR3 bases are TGTGCCAGCAGCTTGGCCTGGCAGGGCAAAGAGACCCAGTACTTC. Its translation is CASSLAWQGKETQYF.

The chain combines TRBV6-6 with TRBJ1-4; D gene unclear. The CDR3 has 12 residues. The germline V gene has CDR1 MNHNY and CDR2 SVGAGI (reference sequence). V lost 0 bases to trimming and J lost 8 bases, with 4 bases between them. The CDR3, as DNA: TGTGCCAGCAGTTACTCATGGGAAAAACTGTTTTTT. Translation gives CASSYSWEKLFF.

The rearrangement joins TRBV19 to TRBJ2-1; D might be TRBD1 or TRBD2, each matching 5 bases. The CDR3 contains 11 residues. Trimming took off 3 bases at V and 10 bases at J, with 7 bases between the two ends. CDR1 and CDR2 (germline): LNHDA, SQIVND (reference sequence). The CDR3 protein is CASSMRGEQFF. The CDR3 coding sequence is TGTGCCAGTAGTATGAGGGGCGAGCAGTTCTTC.

The CDR3 sequence: CASSAQDRSITGELFF. In DNA, the CDR3 is TGTGCCAGCAGTGCTCAAGATCGCAGTATTACCGGGGAGCTGTTTTTT. The chain has TRBV6-1 and TRBJ2-2; D is unclear. The CDR3 runs to 16 residues. Trimming took off 4 bases at V and 5 bases at J, with 17 bases between the two ends. Germline loops: CDR1 MNHNS, CDR2 SASEGT.

The rearrangement links TRBV7-9 to TRBJ2-7, with D possibly matching TRBD1 (6 bases). CDR1 and CDR2 from the germline V gene are SEHNR and FQNEAQ (reference sequence). The V end lost 4 bases, the J end lost 5 bases, and 21 bases lay between the germline ends. The CDR3 contains 16 residues. The CDR3 DNA follows: TGTGCCAGCAGCTCCGACAGGCATTATTTGGCCCACGAGCAGTACTTC. It specifies CASSSDRHYLAHEQYF. Full variable domain (remainder filled in from reference TRBV7-9 and TRBJ2-7): DTGVSQNPRHKITKRGQNVTFRCDPISEHNRLYWYRQTLGQGPEFLTYFQNEAQLEKSRLLSDRFSAERPKGSFSTLEIQRTEQGDSAMYLCASSSDRHYLAHEQYFGPGTRLTVT.

The V and J genes are TRBV30 and TRBJ2-7; no definite D call. Germline V gene data show CDR1 as GTSNPN and CDR2 as SVGIG (reference sequence). Trimming took 0 bases from V and 2 from J, leaving 11 bases between them. The CDR3 consists of 14 residues. In DNA form, the CDR3 reads TGTGCCTGGAGTGTTTTCCCAGAGACCTACGAGCAGTACTTC. Protein: CAWSVFPETYEQYF.

J is TRBJ2-3 and V is TRBV10-3, with 7 bases aligning to TRBD1. CDR3 length: 15 amino acids. Per germline, CDR1 ENHRY and CDR2 SYGVKD. With 4 bases clipped from V and 5 bases from J, the junction kept 9 bases outside the gene matches. This CDR3 reads CAISGTGTEGDTQYF. The CDR3 region has the DNA TGTGCCATCAGTGGGACAGGAACCGAGGGAGATACGCAGTATTTT.

This chain links TRBV6-5 with TRBJ2-1, with 7 bases aligning to TRBD2. The V gene end was trimmed by 2 bases and the J gene end by 4 bases; junction bases not matched to a gene: 5. The length of the CDR3 is 15 residues. CDR1 and CDR2 from the germline V gene are MNHEY and SVGAGI. As DNA, the CDR3 is TGTGCCAGCAGTTACGGCGGGAGTGGTTACAATGAGCAGTTCTTC. Translating it yields CASSYGGSGYNEQFF.

The genes are TRBV11-1 and TRBJ2-1; D uncertain. Germline loops: CDR1 SGHAT, CDR2 FQDESV (reference sequence). Trimming removed 4 bases at V and 5 bases at J, with 12 bases between. The CDR3 extends over 14 amino acids. The CDR3 DNA sequence: TGTGCCAGCAGCTCTTTCTTAAGGGACAATGAGCAGTTCTTC. It yields the protein CASSSFLRDNEQFF.

DNA of the CDR3: TGCGCCAGCAGCCCGGGGAGCGGGAGGTTCAATGAGCAGTTCTTC. Translated, it gives CASSPGSGRFNEQFF. The chain employs TRBV5-1 and TRBJ2-1; 9 bases are a match to TRBD2. The germline CDR1 and CDR2 sequences are SGHRS and YFSETQ. The CDR3 runs to 15 residues. V was pared by 4 bases and J by 6 bases, with 8 bases of the junction left unmatched. Drawing the rest from reference TRBV5-1 and TRBJ2-1, the complete variable domain is KAGVTQTPRYLIKTRGQQVTLSCSPISGHRSVSWYQQTPGQGLQFLFEYFSETQRNKGNFPGRFSGRQFSNSRSEMNVSTLELGDSALYLCASSPGSGRFNEQFFGPGTRLTVL.

This clone was detected a few times. V gene TRBV7-9 combines with J gene TRBJ1-1; a weak D match, TRBD1 (5 bases). This CDR3 is 15 amino acids long. V lost 1 base, J lost 2 bases, and 11 bases lay in between. CDR1 is SEHNR and CDR2 is FQNEAQ in the germline V gene (reference sequence). CDR3 residues: CASSLGGGLNTEAFF. CDR3 sequence (DNA): TGTGCCAGCAGCTTAGGCGGGGGATTAAACACTGAAGCTTTCTTT.

This sequence joins TRBV6-5 and TRBJ1-3, with D possibly being TRBD1 (5 bases). Germline lookup yields CDR1 MNHEY and CDR2 SVGAGI. Trimming shortened V by 0 bases and J by 6 bases, and 12 bases separated the two germline ends. The CDR3 runs to 15 residues. Here the CDR3 DNA reads TGTGCCAGCAGTTACTCGGGGACGATTCTAAACACCATATATTTT. This sequence encodes CASSYSGTILNTIYF.

V usage is TRBV29-1 and J usage is TRBJ1-1; D unclear. V lost 4 bases and J 0 bases, leaving 15 bases between the germline ends. The CDR3 contains 15 residues. In germline, CDR1 is SQVTM, CDR2 ANQGSEA. This chain's CDR3 is CSVGVLREMNTEAFF. The CDR3 DNA reads TGCAGCGTTGGAGTGTTAAGGGAAATGAACACTGAAGCTTTCTTT.

The rearrangement uses TRBV10-3 and TRBJ2-6; D is possibly TRBD1 or TRBD2 (5 bases each). The CDR3 is made up of 13 amino acids. The germline V gene encodes CDR1 ENHRY and CDR2 SYGVKD. V lost 11 bases and J 0 bases, leaving 8 bases between the germline ends. CDR3 DNA sequence: TGTGCCTTGGGGGTCTCTGGGGCCAACGTCCTGACTTTC. It codes for CALGVSGANVLTF.